This T cell receptor beta chain is from a study of cytomegalovirus exposure and HLA in healthy donors. Background on the study: Earlier results showed approximately 120 million unique TCR beta sequences derived from roughly 190 million T cells.

Germline V gene sequence: CDR1 SGHRS, CDR2 YFSETQ. V trimming: 2 bases; J trimming: 5 bases; junction bases outside the gene matches: 9. The CDR3 loop spans 16 amino acids. Of note for this clone: Its target is not known.

This PCR relied on a set of 60 Vbeta primers and 13 Jbeta primers. Produced via immunoSEQ multiplex PCR; TCRdb's table is partial and in-frame only. The data show about 130,000 clones, approximately 80% seen once. Broader study findings: Later, TCR association rates were found to vary by HLA locus, highest for DRB1 and lowest for HLA-C.

The J gene is TRBJ2-5, the V gene TRBV5-1; 10 bases align to TRBD1. The source material was PBMCs. This clonotype was sampled from a boy younger than 10 in good health and CMV-seronegative. The CDR3 is CASSLSTGGLEETQYF. Written as DNA, the CDR3 is TGCGCCAGCAGCTTATCGACAGGGGGCTTGGAGGAGACCCAGTACTTC.